The 21 T cell receptor beta chains presented below share a single source sample, sequenced in a study of cytomegalovirus exposure and HLA in healthy donors. 13 Jbeta primers and 60 Vbeta primers were used for the PCR. This table comes from immunoSEQ multiplex PCR, and its TCRdb copy is limited to in-frame clones, with some not included. This listing includes 55,000 to 80,000 clones. Material: PBMCs. These receptors all stem from a man aged 35 to 55 in good health and CMV-seronegative.

The rearrangement uses TRBV5-1 and TRBJ2-1; TRBD2 aligns across 8 bases. J lost 8 bases, V lost 3 bases, and 7 bases had no gene match. The CDR3 has 14 residues. Per germline, CDR1 SGHRS and CDR2 YFSETQ. CDR3 nucleotide sequence: TGCGCCAGCAGCTCTAGGAGCGGGGGTTATGAGCAGTTCTTC. It yields the protein CASSSRSGGYEQFF.

J is TRBJ1-1 and V is TRBV30; TRBD1 matches at 8 bases. Germline V gene sequence: CDR1 GTSNPN, CDR2 SVGIG (reference sequence). After removal of 2 bases from V and 1 base from J, the junction contained 12 bases not matched to a gene. CDR3 length: 17 amino acids. CDR3 nucleotide sequence: TGTGCCTGGAGTCGGCCAGGGGGCTTATATCCGAACACTGAAGCTTTCTTT. Protein sequence: CAWSRPGGLYPNTEAFF. Together with reference TRBV30 and TRBJ1-1, the CDR3 gives the full variable domain: SQTIHQWPATLVQPVGSPLSLECTVEGTSNPNLYWYRQAAGRGLQLLFYSVGIGQISSEVPQNLSASRPQDRQFILSSKKLLLSDSGFYLCAWSRPGGLYPNTEAFFGQGTRLTVV.

V and J are TRBV5-1 and TRBJ1-1; no reliable D call. Per germline, CDR1 SGHRS and CDR2 YFSETQ. Trimming cost V 4 bases and J 3 bases, with 10 bases left between them. CDR3 length equals 13 residues. CDR3 amino acids: CASSVDGYTEAFF. The CDR3 DNA reads as TGCGCCAGCAGCGTGGACGGTTACACTGAAGCTTTCTTT.

This sequence joins TRBV9 and TRBJ1-6, with 8 nucleotides matching TRBD1. This CDR3 is 16 amino acids long. The V segment lost 7 bases and the J segment 6 bases; nucleotides outside the gene matches: 12. CDR1 SGDLS and CDR2 YYNGEE come from the germline V gene. The CDR3 spells CASSTGQGLRNSPLHF. CDR3 nucleotides: TGTGCCAGCTCCACTGGACAGGGCTTGCGTAATTCACCCCTCCACTTT.

The chain combines TRBV5-1 with TRBJ2-3, with TRBD2 matching over 8 bases. CDR1 is SGHRS, CDR2 YFSETQ, per germline. CDR3 length equals 15 residues. V was pared by 3 bases and J by 4 bases, with 7 bases of the junction left unmatched. CDR3 DNA sequence: TGCGCCAGCAGCTCCGGACTAGCTGGCGCAGATACGCAGTATTTT. Protein: CASSSGLAGADTQYF.

The chain couples TRBV6-1 to TRBJ2-2, with no clear D. Trimming stripped 3 bases from V and 0 bases from J, with 8 bases between. The CDR3 has 15 amino acids. Per the germline V gene, CDR1 is MNHNS and CDR2 is SASEGT. CDR3 sequence: CASSELSANTGELFF. The CDR3 bases are TGTGCCAGCAGTGAGCTCAGTGCGAACACCGGGGAGCTGTTTTTT.

This chain connects TRBV12-2 to TRBJ1-5; the D call TRBD1 from the table was never checked on the DNA. TRBV12-2 is marked as a pseudogene. The CDR3 loop spans 16 amino acids. CDR3 in amino acids: CASRSEQGCINQPQHF. Written as DNA, the CDR3 is TGTGCAAGTCGCTCAGAACAGGGGTGCATCAATCAGCCCCAGCATTTT.

The V call is TRBV27, the J call TRBJ2-1; TRBD2 aligns across 7 bases. This CDR3 comprises 13 residues. CDR1 MNHEY and CDR2 SMNVEV come from the germline V gene (reference sequence). V lost 9 bases and J lost 6; bases outside the gene matches: 8. CDR3 DNA sequence: TGTGCCAGTACCGGGGAGGGCGTCAATGAGCAGTTCTTC. Amino acid sequence: CASTGEGVNEQFF.

The chain has TRBV7-6 and TRBJ2-1; 7 positions match TRBD2. The germline V gene has CDR1 SGHVS and CDR2 FNYEAQ. The CDR3 is made up of 14 amino acids. Trimming removed 1 base from V and 5 bases from J; junction bases left unmatched: 2. The CDR3 nucleotides read TGTGCCAGCAGCTTAGGGGCGGGGGACAATGAGCAGTTCTTC. As protein: CASSLGAGDNEQFF. Together with reference TRBV7-6 and TRBJ2-1, the CDR3 gives the full variable domain: GAGVSQSPRYKVTKRGQDVALRCDPISGHVSLYWYRQALGQGPEFLTYFNYEAQQDKSGLPNDRFSAERPEGSISTLTIQRTEQRDSAMYRCASSLGAGDNEQFFGPGTRLTVL.

The chain links TRBV7-9 to TRBJ2-6; TRBD1 is a possible D gene (6 bases). Trimming took off 5 bases at V and 4 bases at J, with 18 bases between the two ends. CDR1 is SEHNR, CDR2 FQNEAQ, per germline (reference sequence). The CDR3 sequence is 17 residues long. The CDR3 loop reads CASSPRQAPGGANVLTF. The CDR3 DNA is TGTGCCAGCAGCCCAAGACAGGCCCCAGGGGGGGCCAACGTCCTGACTTTC.

V gene TRBV6-1 combines with J gene TRBJ1-2; 8 bases agree with TRBD1. CDR1 and CDR2 (germline): MNHNS, SASEGT. This CDR3 has 14 amino acids. The V segment lost 4 bases and the J segment 8 bases; nucleotides outside the gene matches: 9. The CDR3 DNA is TGTGCCAGCAGTGCCTCAGGGGGCGCAGGGGGCTACACCTTC. Encoded protein: CASSASGGAGGYTF.

V usage is TRBV12-5 and J usage is TRBJ1-5; 10 nucleotides match TRBD1. The CDR3 is 15 residues long. The V gene end was trimmed by 7 bases and the J gene end by 8 bases; junction bases not matched to a gene: 11. Germline V gene data show CDR1 as LGHNT and CDR2 as FRNRAP. The CDR3 loop is CASAAGQGRMEPQHF. CDR3 in DNA: TGTGCTAGTGCCGCGGGACAGGGGAGAATGGAGCCCCAGCATTTT.

The chain carries TRBV2 and TRBJ2-3; D uncertain. Looked up from germline, CDR1 is SNHLY and CDR2 is FYNNEI. The CDR3 sequence is 14 residues long. The V end was cut by 2 bases, the J end by 6 bases, with 12 bases between. In DNA form, the CDR3 reads TGTGCCAGCAGTGAAAGGCTGACCGGGGATACGCAGTATTTT. Residues: CASSERLTGDTQYF.

The chain is built from TRBV6-5 and TRBJ1-5, with a weak D call TRBD1 (6 bases). The V end was cut by 4 bases, the J end by 7 bases, with 8 bases between. CDR3 length: 12 amino acids. Germline lookup yields CDR1 MNHEY and CDR2 SVGAGI. The CDR3 region is CASSFRGQPQHF. In DNA form, the CDR3 reads TGTGCCAGCAGTTTCAGGGGACAGCCCCAGCATTTT.

The V call is TRBV5-1, the J call TRBJ1-6; 10 bases are a match to TRBD1. Germline CDR1 is SGHRS and CDR2 is YFSETQ. V shed 2 bases and J 10 bases; nucleotides not matched to a gene: 9. This CDR3 contains 16 residues. For the CDR3, the DNA is TGCGCCAGCAGCTTTCGGGACAGGGGATCGGAATCACCCCTCCACTTT. It encodes CASSFRDRGSESPLHF. The entire variable domain, with the rest obtained from reference TRBV5-1 and TRBJ1-6, is as follows: KAGVTQTPRYLIKTRGQQVTLSCSPISGHRSVSWYQQTPGQGLQFLFEYFSETQRNKGNFPGRFSGRQFSNSRSEMNVSTLELGDSALYLCASSFRDRGSESPLHFGNGTRLTVT.

The chain carries TRBV27 and TRBJ2-1; D may be TRBD2 (5 bases). The V end was cut by 4 bases, the J end by 6 bases, with 13 bases between. This CDR3 is built from 14 residues. Germline CDR1 MNHEY, CDR2 SMNVEV (reference sequence). The CDR3 DNA follows: TGTGCCAGCAGTTCTAGCACCGCAGGCAATGAGCAGTTCTTC. Amino acid sequence: CASSSSTAGNEQFF.

The chain joins TRBV4-2 to TRBJ2-5, with TRBD2 identical over 7 bases. With V trimmed by 1 base and J by 2 bases, 7 bases remained unmatched. CDR3 length equals 16 residues. The germline V gene encodes CDR1 LGHNA and CDR2 YNFKEQ. CDR3 sequence (DNA): TGTGCCAGCAGCCAAGGTGGTAGCGGGTCTCAAGAGACCCAGTACTTC. It encodes CASSQGGSGSQETQYF.

The J gene is TRBJ2-1, the V gene TRBV6-6, with D maybe TRBD2 (6 bases). V lost 6 bases and J lost 7, with 19 bases in between. The CDR3 contains 15 residues. From germline, CDR1 is MNHNY and CDR2 SVGAGI (reference sequence). CDR3 nucleotide sequence: TGTGCCAGCAGCGACGATCGCCTAGCGAGGAATGAGCAGTTCTTC. Amino acids: CASSDDRLARNEQFF.

The chain links TRBV10-3 to TRBJ1-1; TRBD1 aligns across 9 bases. The V gene's germline CDR1 is ENHRY and CDR2 SYGVKD. V dropped 6 bases and J dropped 1; count of bases not matched to a gene: 3. The CDR3 runs 14 residues. The CDR3 protein is CAIRGTGRNTEAFF. In DNA form, the CDR3 reads TGTGCCATCAGAGGGACAGGGCGGAACACTGAAGCTTTCTTT.

The chain carries TRBV29-1 and TRBJ1-1; perhaps TRBD1 as D (5 bases). V was clipped by 3 bases and J by 6 bases, with 8 bases between them. The germline CDR1 and CDR2 sequences are SQVTM and ANQGSEA. The CDR3 totals 11 residues. CDR3 region: CSVDWGAEAFF. CDR3 nucleotides: TGCAGCGTTGACTGGGGGGCTGAAGCTTTCTTT.

The chain recombines TRBV10-3 with TRBJ2-2, with 7 bases aligning to TRBD1. V lost 6 bases and J lost 3; bases outside the gene matches: 7. Germline V gene data show CDR1 as ENHRY and CDR2 as SYGVKD. CDR3 length equals 15 residues. In DNA form, the CDR3 reads TGTGCCATCAGCTCTGACAGGGACGACACCGGGGAGCTGTTTTTT. Translated: CAISSDRDDTGELFF.